These 14 T cell receptor beta chains were sequenced from one sample in a study of cytomegalovirus exposure and HLA in healthy donors. The PCR contained 60 Vbeta and 13 Jbeta primers. Some clones are missing from TCRdb's copy, which holds only in-frame ones; the method was immunoSEQ multiplex PCR. The repertoire holds over 130,000 clones, with roughly 83% as singletons. The sequencing input was PBMCs. The receptors were gathered from a human donor in good health.

The chain uses TRBV19 and TRBJ1-1; 9 bases match TRBD1. The germline V gene has CDR1 LNHDA and CDR2 SQIVND (reference sequence). This CDR3 is 15 amino acids long. Trimming took 7 bases from V and 1 from J; bases not matched to a gene: 7. The CDR3 loop reads CASNTGGRGNTEAFF. CDR3 nucleotides: TGTGCCAGTAATACAGGGGGCCGGGGGAACACTGAAGCTTTCTTT.

In this sample, this clone turned up once. The V call is TRBV10-3, the J call TRBJ1-1, with TRBD1 matching over 11 bases. Germline CDR1 reads ENHRY; CDR2 reads SYGVKD. This CDR3 is 15 amino acids long. V trimming: 10 bases; J trimming: 1 base; junction bases outside the gene matches: 8. The CDR3 reads CASADRGRGNTEAFF. The CDR3 DNA follows: TGTGCCAGCGCGGACAGGGGGCGTGGGAACACTGAAGCTTTCTTT.

The chain recombines TRBV30 with TRBJ2-2; 11 bases are a match to TRBD1. The CDR3 runs to 18 residues. The J segment lost 4 bases and the V segment lost 8 bases, leaving 18 bases of the junction unmatched. Per the germline V gene, CDR1 is GTSNPN and CDR2 is SVGIG (reference sequence). The CDR3 nucleotides are TGTGCCCGTGGGGACAGGGGGTTAGTGGGGGGCCCCACCGGGGAGCTGTTTTTT. Protein: CARGDRGLVGGPTGELFF. The full variable domain, its missing parts supplied by reference TRBV30 and TRBJ2-2, is SQTIHQWPATLVQPVGSPLSLECTVEGTSNPNLYWYRQAAGRGLQLLFYSVGIGQISSEVPQNLSASRPQDRQFILSSKKLLLSDSGFYLCARGDRGLVGGPTGELFFGEGSRLTVL.

The chain links TRBV28 to TRBJ2-2, with 10 bases identical to TRBD2. J gave up 5 bases and V 5 bases, and 8 bases lay outside the gene matches. CDR1 is MDHEN, CDR2 SYDVKM, per germline. CDR3 length: 16 residues. The CDR3 region is CASSPASGSWTGELFF. The CDR3, as DNA: TGTGCCAGCAGTCCAGCTAGCGGGAGTTGGACCGGGGAGCTGTTTTTT.

The V and J genes are TRBV5-1 and TRBJ2-2; 11 bases agree with TRBD2. The CDR3 contains 17 residues. Per germline, CDR1 SGHRS and CDR2 YFSETQ. The junction had 6 bases not matched to a gene; V was cut back by 5 bases and J by 0 bases. The CDR3 region is CASSRTSGPTNTGELFF. In DNA form, the CDR3 reads TGCGCCAGCAGTCGGACTAGCGGGCCTACGAACACCGGGGAGCTGTTTTTT.

V and J are TRBV6-5 and TRBJ1-2; the match to TRBD1 covers 8 bases. This CDR3 region has 15 residues. Trimming removed 2 bases from V and 8 bases from J; junction bases left unmatched: 10. Germline lookup yields CDR1 MNHEY and CDR2 SVGAGI. The CDR3 region has the DNA TGTGCCAGCAGTTACGAGTCGTACAGACAGGGGGGCTACACCTTC. Its translation is CASSYESYRQGGYTF.

This chain links TRBV29-1 with TRBJ1-2; D is unresolved. Germline V gene data show CDR1 as SQVTM and CDR2 as ANQGSEA. V was cut by 4 bases and J by 8 bases, with 8 bases left in between. The CDR3 loop spans 10 amino acids. The CDR3 loop is CSVATQGYTF. The DNA for the CDR3 is TGCAGCGTTGCGACACAAGGCTACACCTTC.

The rearrangement links TRBV7-9 to TRBJ2-3; a possible D gene is TRBD1 (6 bases). The ends were cut back, 2 bases at V and 0 bases at J, with 9 bases in the middle. The CDR3 runs to 15 residues. Germline V gives CDR1 SEHNR, CDR2 FQNEAQ (reference sequence). The CDR3 DNA is TGTGCCAGCAGCTTACGGACAGATAGCACAGATACGCAGTATTTT. Amino acid sequence: CASSLRTDSTDTQYF.

The CDR3 sequence: CASSLDAGGASNYGYTF. For the CDR3, the DNA is TGTGCCAGCAGCTTAGATGCAGGGGGCGCCTCTAACTATGGCTACACCTTC. This sequence joins TRBV11-2 and TRBJ1-2; 8 nucleotides align to TRBD1. J was trimmed by 0 bases and V by 0 bases; bases with no gene match: 6. From germline, CDR1 is SGHAT and CDR2 FQNNGV. The CDR3 runs to 17 residues.

The chain combines TRBV28 with TRBJ1-2; D is uncertain. Germline V gene lookup returns CDR1 MDHEN and CDR2 SYDVKM. The CDR3 sequence is 12 residues long. V dropped 5 bases and J dropped 2 bases, with 6 bases sitting between them. The CDR3 nucleotides are TGTGCCAGCAGTCCCTCGAACTATGGCTACACCTTC. This gives the protein CASSPSNYGYTF.

The CDR3 reads CASSESRLSYEQYF. As DNA, the CDR3 is TGTGCCAGCAGTGAAAGCAGGTTAAGCTACGAGCAGTACTTC. The rearrangement uses TRBV6-1 and TRBJ2-7; D remains unclear. The CDR3 totals 14 residues. V was cut by 2 bases and J by 3 bases, with 11 bases left in between. Germline CDR1 MNHNS, CDR2 SASEGT.

V usage is TRBV10-1 and J usage is TRBJ2-7; D may be TRBD2 (5 bases). Germline V lookup: CDR1 WNHNN, CDR2 SYGVQD (reference sequence). The CDR3 is 15 residues long. Trimming stripped 6 bases from V and 1 base from J, with 16 bases between. The CDR3 loop reads CASSYDYEGSYEQYF. As DNA, the CDR3 is TGCGCCAGCAGCTACGACTATGAAGGGTCCTACGAGCAGTACTTC.

This chain links TRBV7-2 with TRBJ2-7, with TRBD2 identical over 9 bases. V was pared by 1 base and J by 3 bases, with 10 bases of the junction left unmatched. The CDR3 covers 17 residues. Germline-derived CDR1 and CDR2 are SGHTA and FQGNSA. The CDR3 nucleotides read TGTGCCAGCAGCTTAGGGGGGGCTAGCGGGACCTTCTACGAGCAGTACTTC. This translates into CASSLGGASGTFYEQYF. Combining the CDR3 with reference TRBV7-2 and TRBJ2-7 gives the whole variable domain GAGVSQSPSNKVTEKGKDVELRCDPISGHTALYWYRQSLGQGLEFLIYFQGNSAPDKSGLPSDRFSAERTGGSVSTLTIQRTQQEDSAVYLCASSLGGASGTFYEQYFGPGTRLTVT.

This clone was detected only a few times. V gene TRBV28 combines with J gene TRBJ1-5; 7 positions agree with TRBD1. This CDR3 comprises 16 residues. Trimming cost V 3 bases and J 3 bases; bases outside gene matches: 8. In germline, CDR1 is MDHEN, CDR2 SYDVKM. The DNA of the CDR3 is TGTGCCAGCAGTTTCTCGGGACAGATACACAATCAGCCCCAGCATTTT. It codes for CASSFSGQIHNQPQHF. The full variable domain, completed using reference TRBV28 and TRBJ1-5, is DVKVTQSSRYLVKRTGEKVFLECVQDMDHENMFWYRQDPGLGLRLIYFSYDVKMKEKGDIPEGYSVSREKKERFSLILESASTNQTSMYLCASSFSGQIHNQPQHFGDGTRLSIL.